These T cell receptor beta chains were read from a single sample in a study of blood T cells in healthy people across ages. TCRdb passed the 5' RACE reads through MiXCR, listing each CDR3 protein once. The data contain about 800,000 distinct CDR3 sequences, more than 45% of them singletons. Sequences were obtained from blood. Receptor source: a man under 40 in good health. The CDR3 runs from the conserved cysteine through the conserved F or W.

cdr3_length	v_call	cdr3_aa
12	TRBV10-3	CAISEISLGYTF
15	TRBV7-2	CASSLDGGAGETQYF
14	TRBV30	CAWSRDRINNEQFF
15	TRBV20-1	CSARDGAGIQETQYF
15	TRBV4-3	CASSRNSGSPETQYF
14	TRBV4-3	CASSHNEGSYGYTF
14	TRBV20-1	CSAPITSVRYEQYF
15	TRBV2	CASSVEGTGEETQYF
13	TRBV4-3	CASSQARSQTQYF
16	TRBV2	CASSEAIKTEIYEQYF
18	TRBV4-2	CASSQDGAASGRRDTQYF
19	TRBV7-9	CASSPRGAGTASSNNEQFF
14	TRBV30	CAWTVRISTDTQYF
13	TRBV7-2	CASISTGGGTQYF
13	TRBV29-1	CSGMGLGTYEQYF
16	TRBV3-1	CASSPSGTSGADTQYF
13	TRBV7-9	CASRDGTSYEQYF
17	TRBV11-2	CASSPTRQGWGSGELFF
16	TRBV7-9	CASSLRRGQPTDTQYF
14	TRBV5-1	CASSLVSDVYEQYF
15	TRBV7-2	CASSSAGTGSYEQYF
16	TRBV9	CASSVQAGTLPYEQYF
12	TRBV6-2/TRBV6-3	CASEGATYEQYF
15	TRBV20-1	CSASQRKGLVNEQFF
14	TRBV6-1	CASSEIGSYYGYTF
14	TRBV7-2	CASMLAGGYNEQFF
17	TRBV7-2	CASRPAVAGGLRDTQYF
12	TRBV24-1	CATSDGQDTQYF
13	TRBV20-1	CSAREARNTEAFF
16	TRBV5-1	CASSLALGGVGTEAFF
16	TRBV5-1	CASSLGGRGRVEKLFF
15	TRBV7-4	CASSPGTVSTDTQYF